This T cell receptor (beta chain) derives from a study of blood T cell repertoires in COVID-19 (dated by TCRdb to 2018 to 2021). In the study overall: Samples covering the acute and convalescent phases of COVID-19 were provided by collaborators in the United States, Italy and Spain. The material from the prospective study consisted of cDNA or gDNA derived from T cells, B-cell-depleted T cells, or PBMCs. Samples came from the ongoing ImmuneRACE study (first 160 participants) plus 1,254 subjects from 6 global collaborators. The repertoires were released in a freely available public database intended as a resource for research on the immune response to SARS-CoV-2. Deeply sampled blood TCRbeta repertoires from subjects exposed to, actively infected with, or recovered from COVID-19 were included in the dataset. Where available, HLA class I and class II types were taken from metadata supplied by the sample provider and were not determined by assay-based typing. The sample metadata nearly always contained a de-identified subject ID, COVID-19 status, age in years and sex. Findings and caveats that apply to the study as a whole: The quantity of clinical and demographic metadata differed by source and by participant and was supplied without curation.

The CDR3 spans 14 residues, from the cysteine through the phenylalanine. Just CDR3 DNA is preserved here, 42 bases in frame from base 1. Trimming leaves V shorter by 4 bases and J shorter by 10 bases, with the junction holding 8 bases beyond the gene matches. CDR1 SGHRS and CDR2 YFSETQ were looked up in the germline V gene. Each collaborating institution followed its own protocols to collect whole blood in K2EDTA tubes. For TCRbeta analysis, collaborators shipped samples as frozen whole blood, isolated PBMCs, or DNA extracted from either of those sample types. TCRbeta CDR3 regions were amplified from genomic DNA using the immunoSEQ Assay, a bias-controlled multiplex PCR. The paper's processing steps were these. The number of nucleated cells in each sample was estimated by amplification of reference gene primers within the assay. To quantify the absolute abundance of each unique TCRbeta CDR3 rearrangement, sequence reads were collapsed and filtered. For each sample, productive Simpson clonality was calculated as the square root of Simpson's diversity index across productive rearrangements. The table was pulled from immuneACCESS by TCRdb, which kept in-frame rearrangements only. Such tables lose some clones; where checked, under half of the loss comes from unresolved V genes, and the rest has no known cause. V, J and clone size reflect that table, while D and trimming were determined from the DNA. For this sample the table gives approximately 33,000 clones, of which around 82% were detected only once. The ten largest clonotypes hold roughly 17% of the sample.

Concerning this clone itself: Its antigen is not yet known. Base-call qualities are not available, and no considerably larger clone is one nucleotide away.

The material sequenced was peripheral blood. This receptor chain uses TRBV5-1 and TRBJ1-4, with 9 central nucleotides matching TRBD1. The clonotype comes from a man in his 70s with acute or convalescent COVID-19. CDR3 sequence: CASSRTGAEGKLFF. In nucleotide form, the sequence is TGCGCCAGCAGCAGGACAGGGGCGGAGGGAAAACTGTTTTTT.